These 8 T cell receptor beta chains originate from one sample sequenced in a study of cytomegalovirus exposure and HLA in healthy donors. PCR involved 60 Vbeta and 13 Jbeta primers. Measured with immunoSEQ multiplex PCR; TCRdb has only the in-frame clones, and not every one. This table holds over 130,000 clones, around four fifths found once. Sample: PBMCs. These receptors were collected from a man aged 30 to 45 in good health and CMV-seropositive.

The gene calls are TRBV27 and TRBJ1-5, with D hard to call. The CDR3 sequence is 13 residues long. Between the trimmed V and J ends, which lost 4 bases and 1 base, there was a span of 5 bases. Germline V gene lookup returns CDR1 MNHEY and CDR2 SMNVEV (reference sequence). The CDR3, as DNA: TGTGCCAGCAGTTACGGGAGCAATCAGCCCCAGCATTTT. Amino acids: CASSYGSNQPQHF.

This sequence joins TRBV9 and TRBJ2-1, with D unclear. Deletions cut 0 bases from V and 7 bases from J, with 11 bases between. Germline values: CDR1 SGDLS, CDR2 YYNGEE. The CDR3 has 14 amino acids. The CDR3 sequence: CASSVDPRLNEQFF. The CDR3 region has the DNA TGTGCCAGCAGCGTAGACCCTAGGTTGAATGAGCAGTTCTTC.

The rearrangement uses TRBV7-9 and TRBJ1-3; TRBD1 agrees at 9 bases. Germline V gene lookup returns CDR1 SEHNR and CDR2 FQNEAQ (reference sequence). The CDR3 length is 15 residues. The V segment lost 5 bases and the J segment 3 bases; nucleotides outside the gene matches: 5. CDR3 in DNA: TGTGCCAGCAGCCGACAGGGGGGTTTTGGAAACACCATATATTTT. This encodes CASSRQGGFGNTIYF.

Only one count was recorded for this clone. The chain's CDR3 is CASSLGGGGWGNQPQHF. The CDR3 DNA reads as TGTGCCAGCAGCTTAGGTGGGGGGGGGTGGGGCAATCAGCCCCAGCATTTT. The V gene is TRBV7-8, the J gene TRBJ1-5; tentatively, D is TRBD1 (5 bases). V was shortened by 1 base and J by 2 bases, with 15 bases between the two germline ends. Germline assignment: CDR1 SGHVS and CDR2 FQNEAQ. The CDR3 runs to 17 residues.

The chain recombines TRBV15 with TRBJ1-5, with D unresolved. CDR1 is LNHNV and CDR2 is YYDKDF in the germline V gene (reference sequence). CDR3 length equals 14 residues. Trimming took off 8 bases at V and 8 bases at J, with 19 bases between the two ends. The CDR3 region is CATQDDQGGEPQHF. The CDR3 DNA sequence: TGTGCCACCCAGGACGATCAAGGCGGGGAGCCCCAGCATTTT.

This chain links TRBV11-2 with TRBJ1-4; D is perhaps TRBD1 (6 bases). V was trimmed by 5 bases and J by 6 bases, leaving 16 bases between them. Germline loops: CDR1 SGHAT, CDR2 FQNNGV. The CDR3 totals 15 residues. CDR3 protein: CASSPRQVGDEKLFF. The CDR3 bases are TGTGCCAGCAGCCCGAGACAGGTCGGGGATGAAAAACTGTTTTTT. The full variable domain, completed using reference TRBV11-2 and TRBJ1-4, is EAGVAQSPRYKIIEKRQSVAFWCNPISGHATLYWYQQILGQGPKLLIQFQNNGVVDDSQLPKDRFSAERLKGVDSTLKIQPAKLEDSAVYLCASSPRQVGDEKLFFGSGTQLSVL.

The genes are TRBV7-8 and TRBJ1-5; 8 bases match TRBD1. CDR3 length equals 15 residues. Germline values: CDR1 SGHVS, CDR2 FQNEAQ. The ends lost 5 bases at V and 6 bases at J; junction bases unmatched: 9. CDR3 in amino acids: CASSKLQGGGQPQHF. The DNA of the CDR3 is TGTGCCAGCAGCAAGCTACAGGGGGGCGGTCAGCCCCAGCATTTT.

This CDR3 reads CASSLGGYEQYF. The CDR3 region has the DNA TGTGCCAGCAGTTTGGGAGGATACGAGCAGTACTTC. The genes are TRBV28 and TRBJ2-5; a possible D gene is TRBD2 (6 bases). The J call may be in error: the DNA end matches TRBJ2-7 better. This CDR3 contains 12 residues. Germline values: CDR1 MDHEN, CDR2 SYDVKM.